Presented here are 19 T cell receptor beta chains from one specimen sequenced in a study of blood T cell repertoires in COVID-19. The protocol was immunoSEQ multiplex PCR, while the TCRdb copy is restricted to in-frame clones and leaves out a portion. The table includes approximately 200,000 clones, 70% to 90% detected once. The sequencing input was peripheral blood. The receptors here all came from a man in his forties or fifties with acute or convalescent COVID-19.

The CDR3 bases are TGTGCCAGCAGCTCATTGGGAGCGGGAGGCACAGATACGCAGTATTTT. Translated, it gives CASSSLGAGGTDTQYF. This chain uses TRBV7-2 with TRBJ2-3; 8 nucleotides agree with TRBD2. V shed 4 bases, J shed 1 base, and the junction held 7 bases outside the gene matches. The CDR3 is made up of 16 amino acids. Germline V gives CDR1 SGHTA, CDR2 FQGNSA.

The chain recombines TRBV6-2 or TRBV6-3 with TRBJ1-2; maybe TRBD1 (5 bases). Trimming took off 5 bases at V and 2 bases at J, with 9 bases between the two ends. The CDR3 totals 13 residues. Germline V gene sequence: CDR1 MNHEY, CDR2 SVGEGT. The CDR3 DNA is TGTGCCAGCAGTCAACGGACAAACTATGGCTACACCTTC. Protein: CASSQRTNYGYTF.

V usage is TRBV11-3 and J usage is TRBJ1-3; the D is unclear. The germline V and J ends were trimmed by 7 bases and 0 bases, with 19 bases remaining between them. Germline CDR1 reads SGHNT; CDR2 reads YENEEA. This CDR3 comprises 17 residues. Here the CDR3 DNA reads TGTGCCAGCACCATAAGGCGAGGGCATTACTCTGGAAACACCATATATTTT. It translates to CASTIRRGHYSGNTIYF. Together with reference TRBV11-3 and TRBJ1-3, the CDR3 gives the full variable domain: EAGVVQSPRYKIIEKKQPVAFWCNPISGHNTLYWYLQNLGQGPELLIRYENEEAVDDSQLPKDRFSAERLKGVDSTLKIQPAELGDSAVYLCASTIRRGHYSGNTIYFGEGSWLTVV.

V gene TRBV12-3 or TRBV12-4 combines with J gene TRBJ1-5; D gene uncertain. CDR3 length equals 13 residues. V was pared by 8 bases and J by 5 bases, with 13 bases between. CDR3 residues: CASRRGEHQPQHF. For the CDR3, the DNA is TGTGCCAGCCGTCGTGGGGAGCATCAGCCCCAGCATTTT.

The chain carries TRBV7-3 and TRBJ2-1; TRBD2 matches 12 bases. The CDR3 is 20 residues long. The V gene end was trimmed by 4 bases and the J gene end by 6 bases; junction bases not matched to a gene: 19. Germline lookup yields CDR1 SGHTA and CDR2 FQGTGA. The CDR3 coding sequence is TGTGCCAGCAGCTCAAAGGGACTAGCGGGTGGGGCGGTCAACGTCAATGAGCAGTTCTTC. Translated: CASSSKGLAGGAVNVNEQFF.

J is TRBJ2-7 and V is TRBV29-1; 9 bases agree with TRBD1. Germline CDR1 reads SQVTM; CDR2 reads ANQGSEA. There are 13 residues in the CDR3. Trimming took 4 bases from V and 3 from J; bases not matched to a gene: 4. The chain's CDR3 is CSVGPGQGYEQYF. In DNA form, the CDR3 reads TGCAGCGTTGGGCCGGGACAGGGCTACGAGCAGTACTTC.

The rearrangement joins TRBV6-1 to TRBJ1-4, with D maybe TRBD1 (5 bases). The CDR3 sequence is 16 residues long. From germline, CDR1 is MNHNS and CDR2 SASEGT. V was shortened by 2 bases and J by 4 bases, with 14 bases between the two germline ends. The CDR3 here is CASSEYQGTRNEKLFF. The CDR3 coding sequence is TGTGCCAGCAGTGAATACCAGGGCACGCGTAATGAAAAACTGTTTTTT.

This chain links TRBV30 with TRBJ1-2; 11 bases match TRBD1. The CDR3 is 17 amino acids. The junction had 11 bases not matched to a gene; V was cut back by 2 bases and J by 3 bases. Germline assignment: CDR1 GTSNPN and CDR2 SVGIG (reference sequence). CDR3 loop: CAWSHRDRGSPDYGYTF. CDR3 sequence (DNA): TGTGCCTGGAGTCACCGGGACAGGGGGTCCCCTGACTATGGCTACACCTTC.

This clone has just one count. The gene calls are TRBV5-1 and TRBJ1-3; D is undetermined. This CDR3 region has 17 residues. V dropped 4 bases and J dropped 0 bases, with 17 bases sitting between them. Germline V gene data show CDR1 as SGHRS and CDR2 as YFSETQ. CDR3 loop: CASSPTTVRSSGNTIYF. CDR3 DNA sequence: TGCGCCAGCAGCCCGACGACCGTTCGGAGCTCTGGAAACACCATATATTTT.

The chain recombines TRBV19 with TRBJ2-4, with unresolved D. Germline V gives CDR1 LNHDA, CDR2 SQIVND (reference sequence). Trimming shortened V by 3 bases and J by 0 bases, and 9 bases separated the two germline ends. The CDR3 length is 15 residues. In nucleotides, the CDR3 is TGTGCCAGTAGTATTTGGGCAGTAGCCAAAAACATTCAGTACTTC. It is translated as CASSIWAVAKNIQYF.

V is TRBV18 and J is TRBJ2-3, with D tentatively TRBD1 (7 bases). V lost 3 bases and J lost 5, with 15 bases in between. This CDR3 contains 15 residues. The V gene's germline CDR1 is KGHSH and CDR2 LQKENI. The CDR3 coding sequence is TGTGCCAGCTCACCGACGCAGGGGGGCAGAGATACGCAGTATTTT. Translation: CASSPTQGGRDTQYF.

The V and J genes are TRBV15 and TRBJ2-5; 9 bases match TRBD2. The CDR3 covers 15 residues. Germline CDR1 is LNHNV and CDR2 is YYDKDF (reference sequence). Trimming removed 3 bases from V and 5 bases from J; junction bases left unmatched: 7. In DNA, the CDR3 is TGTGCCACCAGCAGCCCTTTAGCGGGGGCTGAGACCCAGTACTTC. Its translation: CATSSPLAGAETQYF.

This chain connects TRBV7-2 to TRBJ2-1; tentative D call: TRBD2 (6 bases). Deletions cut 5 bases from V and 6 bases from J, with 14 bases between. The CDR3 covers 14 residues. CDR1 is SGHTA and CDR2 is FQGNSA in the germline V gene. CDR3 sequence reads: CASSPGTHANEQFF. CDR3 nucleotide sequence: TGTGCCAGCAGCCCCGGGACTCATGCCAATGAGCAGTTCTTC. Supplemented by reference TRBV7-2 and TRBJ2-1, the full variable domain reads GAGVSQSPSNKVTEKGKDVELRCDPISGHTALYWYRQSLGQGLEFLIYFQGNSAPDKSGLPSDRFSAERTGGSVSTLTIQRTQQEDSAVYLCASSPGTHANEQFFGPGTRLTVL.

This sequence joins TRBV7-2 and TRBJ1-2; maybe TRBD1 (5 bases). Looked up from germline, CDR1 is SGHTA and CDR2 is FQGNSA. Trimming cost V 5 bases and J 8 bases, with 15 bases left between them. The CDR3 is 13 amino acids. The CDR3 reads CASSLRDSRGYTF. The CDR3 DNA sequence: TGTGCCAGCAGCCTCCGGGACTCTCGCGGCTACACCTTC. Filled out from reference TRBV7-2 and TRBJ1-2, the complete variable domain reads GAGVSQSPSNKVTEKGKDVELRCDPISGHTALYWYRQSLGQGLEFLIYFQGNSAPDKSGLPSDRFSAERTGGSVSTLTIQRTQQEDSAVYLCASSLRDSRGYTFGSGTRLTVV.

The chain uses TRBV11-2 and TRBJ1-2; possible D gene TRBD1, 5 bases. V gave up 3 bases and J gave up 1 base, with 9 bases separating them. Germline CDR1 SGHAT, CDR2 FQNNGV. The CDR3 is 14 residues long. The CDR3 bases are TGTGCCAGCAGCTTTAACAGGAATAACTATGGCTACACCTTC. It codes for CASSFNRNNYGYTF.

V usage is TRBV28 and J usage is TRBJ1-1; D remains ambiguous. The germline V and J ends were trimmed by 6 bases and 1 base, with 15 bases remaining between them. Germline V gene lookup returns CDR1 MDHEN and CDR2 SYDVKM. CDR3 length: 15 amino acids. Here the CDR3 reads CASSGEDVPNTEAFF. DNA for the CDR3: TGTGCCAGCAGCGGGGAGGACGTCCCGAACACTGAAGCTTTCTTT.

The chain carries TRBV3-1 (or the pseudogene TRBV3-2) and TRBJ2-7, with 7 bases matching TRBD1. CDR3 length: 14 residues. Germline V gene data show CDR1 as LGHDT and CDR2 as YNNKEL (reference sequence). V gave up 4 bases and J gave up 5 bases; unmatched junction bases: 8. CDR3 loop: CASSLPGQADEQYF. CDR3 in DNA: TGTGCCAGCAGCCTCCCTGGACAGGCCGACGAGCAGTACTTC.

In its sample, this clone was seen a few times. The chain joins TRBV27 to TRBJ1-6; D remains unclear. Germline V gene data show CDR1 as MNHEY and CDR2 as SMNVEV (reference sequence). This CDR3 spans 12 amino acids. The V and J ends lost 2 bases and 10 bases respectively, with 6 bases between them. CDR3 region: CASSLLSSPLHF. The CDR3 bases are TGTGCCAGCAGTTTACTAAGCTCACCCCTCCACTTT.

The chain combines TRBV7-9 with TRBJ1-4; D not resolved. The V end was cut by 5 bases, the J end by 8 bases, with 24 bases between. The germline gives CDR1 SEHNR, CDR2 FQNEAQ (reference sequence). The CDR3 consists of 17 residues. The DNA of the CDR3 is TGTGCCAGCAGCCCCCCCCGGGGAAAACCAAACAAAGAAAAACTGTTTTTT. It is translated as CASSPPRGKPNKEKLFF.